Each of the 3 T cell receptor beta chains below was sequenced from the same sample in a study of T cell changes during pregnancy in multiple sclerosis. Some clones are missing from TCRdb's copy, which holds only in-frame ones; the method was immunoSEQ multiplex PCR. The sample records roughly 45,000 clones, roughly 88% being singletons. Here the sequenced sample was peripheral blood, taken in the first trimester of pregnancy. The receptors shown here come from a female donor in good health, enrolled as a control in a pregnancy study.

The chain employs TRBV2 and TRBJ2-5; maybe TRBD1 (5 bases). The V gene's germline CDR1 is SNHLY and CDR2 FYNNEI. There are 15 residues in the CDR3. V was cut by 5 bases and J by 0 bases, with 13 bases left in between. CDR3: CASSLLQVNQETQYF. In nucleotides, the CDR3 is TGTGCCAGCAGTCTTTTACAGGTGAACCAAGAGACCCAGTACTTC.

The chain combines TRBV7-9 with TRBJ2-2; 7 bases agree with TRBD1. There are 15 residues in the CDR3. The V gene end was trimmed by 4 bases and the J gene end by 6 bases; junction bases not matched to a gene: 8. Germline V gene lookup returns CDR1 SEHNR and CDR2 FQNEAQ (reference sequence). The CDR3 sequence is CASSSRTGLAGELFF. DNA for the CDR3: TGTGCCAGCAGCTCTCGGACAGGTTTAGCCGGGGAGCTGTTTTTT. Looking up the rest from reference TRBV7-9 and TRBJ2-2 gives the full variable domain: DTGVSQNPRHKITKRGQNVTFRCDPISEHNRLYWYRQTLGQGPEFLTYFQNEAQLEKSRLLSDRFSAERPKGSFSTLEIQRTEQGDSAMYLCASSSRTGLAGELFFGEGSRLTVL.

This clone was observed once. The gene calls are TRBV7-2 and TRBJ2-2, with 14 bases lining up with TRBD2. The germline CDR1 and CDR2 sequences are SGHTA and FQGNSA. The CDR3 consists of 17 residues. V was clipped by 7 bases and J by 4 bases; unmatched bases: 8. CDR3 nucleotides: TGTGCCAGCACCAAGGGACTAGCGGGAGCAGGCACCGGGGAGCTGTTTTTT. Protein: CASTKGLAGAGTGELFF.